This T cell receptor beta chain was profiled in a study of blood T cell repertoires in COVID-19. This table comes from immunoSEQ multiplex PCR, and its TCRdb copy is limited to in-frame clones, with some not included. In the table there are around 200,000 clones, 90% of which are singletons. CDR1 and CDR2 from the germline V gene are SGHAT and FQNNGV. This CDR3 is built from 15 residues. V shed 2 bases and J 5 bases; nucleotides not matched to a gene: 8. Sequencing was performed on PBMCs or T cells enriched from blood (not recorded which). The rearrangement links TRBV11-2 to TRBJ2-5; TRBD2 matches 7 bases. This clonotype was obtained from a man aged 30-40 years who had recovered from COVID-19. The DNA of the CDR3 is TGTGCCAGCAGCTTAAGCGGGCAGGGAGGGGAGACCCAGTACTTC. Its translation: CASSLSGQGGETQYF.